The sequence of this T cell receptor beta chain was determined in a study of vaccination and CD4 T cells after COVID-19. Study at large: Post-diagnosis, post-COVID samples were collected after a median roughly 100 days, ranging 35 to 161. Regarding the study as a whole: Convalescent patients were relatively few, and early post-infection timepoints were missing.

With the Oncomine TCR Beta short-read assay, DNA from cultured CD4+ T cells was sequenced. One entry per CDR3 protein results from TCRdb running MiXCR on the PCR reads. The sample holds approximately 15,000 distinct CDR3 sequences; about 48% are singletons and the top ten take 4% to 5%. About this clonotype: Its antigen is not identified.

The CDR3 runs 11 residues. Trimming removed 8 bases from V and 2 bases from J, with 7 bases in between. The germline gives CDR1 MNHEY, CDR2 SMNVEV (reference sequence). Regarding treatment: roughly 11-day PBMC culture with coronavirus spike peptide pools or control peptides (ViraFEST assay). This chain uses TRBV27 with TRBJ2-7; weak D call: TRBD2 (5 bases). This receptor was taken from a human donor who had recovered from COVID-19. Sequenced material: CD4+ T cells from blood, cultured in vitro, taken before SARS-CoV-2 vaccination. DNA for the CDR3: TGTGCCAGCGGGGAGCCCTACGAGCAGTACTTC. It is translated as CASGEPYEQYF.